The 32 T cell receptor beta chains below all came from one sample that was sequenced in a study of T cells in Graves' hyperthyroidism and ophthalmopathy. The CDR3 regions of TCR beta were amplified from RNA transcripts. The HTBI set primed first-round TCR CDR3 RT-PCR. TCRdb re-called the multiplex PCR reads with MiXCR, one entry per CDR3 protein. This table has 400,000 or so distinct CDR3 sequences, over 11% appearing once. The sample consisted of blood. These receptors were collected from a man aged 45-65 years with Graves' ophthalmopathy.

The rearrangement joins TRBV11-3 to TRBJ2-1; D gene uncertain. The CDR3 covers 12 residues. CDR1 is SGHNT and CDR2 is YENEEA in the germline V gene. V shed 5 bases and J shed 5 bases, with 7 bases lying between them. Written as DNA, the CDR3 is TGTGCCAGCAGCCCTATTAACAATGAGCAGTTCTTC. Translating it yields CASSPINNEQFF.

The chain has TRBV29-1 and TRBJ2-1, with 8 bases aligning to TRBD1. The CDR3 totals 13 residues. Germline assignment: CDR1 SQVTM and CDR2 ANQGSEA. With 8 bases clipped from V and 7 bases from J, the junction kept 10 bases outside the gene matches. The CDR3 protein is CSTYPGQANEQFF. DNA of the CDR3: TGCAGCACCTACCCGGGACAGGCAAATGAGCAGTTCTTC.

This clonotype was seen at least ten times. The rearrangement links TRBV13 to TRBJ2-5; D ambiguous. This CDR3 is built from 14 residues. Germline-derived CDR1 and CDR2 are PRHDT and FYEKMQ (reference sequence). The V and J ends lost 7 bases and 0 bases respectively, with 12 bases between them. The CDR3 here is CASNFGRNQETQYF. CDR3 nucleotides: TGTGCCAGCAACTTCGGACGGAACCAAGAGACCCAGTACTTC.

This clonotype was counted many times. The chain uses TRBV9 and TRBJ2-5; 9 bases are shared with TRBD1. The CDR3 sequence is 14 residues long. Trimming removed 3 bases from V and 5 bases from J; junction bases left unmatched: 5. CDR1 is SGDLS, CDR2 YYNGEE, per germline. CDR3 DNA sequence: TGTGCCAGCAGCGCACAGGGGGCGCGGGAGACCCAGTACTTC. It codes for CASSAQGARETQYF.

This clonotype occurred many times. This chain uses TRBV30 with TRBJ2-1; 10 nucleotides line up with TRBD2. From germline, CDR1 is GTSNPN and CDR2 SVGIG (reference sequence). The ends lost 7 bases at V and 0 bases at J; junction bases unmatched: 6. The CDR3 runs to 15 residues. CDR3 bases: TGTGCCTCTAAACTAGCGGGGAGCTCCTACAATGAGCAGTTCTTC. Its protein is CASKLAGSSYNEQFF. The whole variable domain, filled in from reference TRBV30 and TRBJ2-1, reads SQTIHQWPATLVQPVGSPLSLECTVEGTSNPNLYWYRQAAGRGLQLLFYSVGIGQISSEVPQNLSASRPQDRQFILSSKKLLLSDSGFYLCASKLAGSSYNEQFFGPGTRLTVL.

There are many counts of this clonotype. The chain is built from TRBV11-2 and TRBJ1-1, with D possibly matching TRBD1 (5 bases). V lost 7 bases and J 1 base, leaving 10 bases between the germline ends. The length of the CDR3 is 13 residues. Germline V gene sequence: CDR1 SGHAT, CDR2 FQNNGV. The CDR3 is CASTYTGNTEAFF. The CDR3, as DNA: TGTGCCAGCACCTACACAGGGAACACTGAAGCTTTCTTT. Combining the CDR3 with reference TRBV11-2 and TRBJ1-1 gives the whole variable domain EAGVAQSPRYKIIEKRQSVAFWCNPISGHATLYWYQQILGQGPKLLIQFQNNGVVDDSQLPKDRFSAERLKGVDSTLKIQPAKLEDSAVYLCASTYTGNTEAFFGQGTRLTVV.

The chain carries TRBV7-8 and TRBJ2-5, with 11 bases lining up with TRBD2. V lost 5 bases and J lost 3; bases outside the gene matches: 8. This CDR3 has 16 residues. Germline assignment: CDR1 SGHVS and CDR2 FQNEAQ. The CDR3 spells CASSAGLAGLKETQYF. In DNA, the CDR3 is TGTGCCAGCAGCGCTGGACTAGCGGGCCTCAAAGAGACCCAGTACTTC.

The genes are TRBV6-1 and TRBJ1-2; tentatively, D is TRBD1 (6 bases). The CDR3 covers 13 residues. Trimming stripped 6 bases from V and 7 bases from J, with 15 bases between. CDR1 is MNHNS and CDR2 is SASEGT in the germline V gene. The CDR3 sequence: CASSRTVLTGYTF. The CDR3, as DNA: TGTGCCAGCAGCCGGACAGTGCTGACTGGCTACACCTTC.

This clonotype was detected many times. The chain recombines TRBV6-2 or TRBV6-3 with TRBJ2-7, with 14 positions matching TRBD2. The CDR3 runs 17 residues. V was clipped by 2 bases and J by 4 bases; unmatched bases: 7. Germline CDR1 MNHEY, CDR2 SVGEGT. This CDR3 is CASSYPEGLAGGYEQYF. In DNA form, the CDR3 reads TGTGCCAGCAGTTACCCAGAAGGACTAGCGGGAGGTTACGAGCAGTACTTC.

The sample holds many counts of this clonotype. The V and J genes are TRBV28 and TRBJ1-6; 7 bases fit TRBD1. With 5 bases clipped from V and 6 bases from J, the junction kept 7 bases outside the gene matches. Per germline, CDR1 MDHEN and CDR2 SYDVKM. The CDR3 extends over 15 amino acids. The DNA of the CDR3 is TGTGCCAGCAGTGCCACCGGGACAGCTAATTCACCCCTCCACTTT. This sequence encodes CASSATGTANSPLHF.

V and J are TRBV6-1 and TRBJ2-3; TRBD1 matches 9 bases. The trim removed 0 bases at V and 7 bases at J, leaving 5 bases unmatched. CDR1 is MNHNS, CDR2 SASEGT, per germline. The CDR3 extends over 15 amino acids. The CDR3 loop is CASSEAPDRGYTQYF. In DNA form, the CDR3 reads TGTGCCAGCAGTGAAGCCCCGGACAGGGGTTATACGCAGTATTTT.

This clonotype was recorded at least ten times. The chain has TRBV6-1 and TRBJ2-1; D possibly corresponds to TRBD1 (6 bases). The CDR3 has 14 residues. Trimming removed 4 bases at V and 3 bases at J, with 10 bases between. Germline V gene sequence: CDR1 MNHNS, CDR2 SASEGT. The CDR3 loop is CASSAGTNYNEQFF. The CDR3 coding sequence is TGTGCCAGCAGTGCCGGGACAAACTACAATGAGCAGTTCTTC.

In this sample, this clonotype turned up many times. CDR3 loop: CASSLSITNTEAFF. The CDR3 DNA follows: TGCGCCAGCAGCTTGTCAATAACGAACACTGAAGCTTTCTTT. This chain connects TRBV5-1 to TRBJ1-1, with D uncertain. This CDR3 is built from 14 residues. Germline CDR1 SGHRS, CDR2 YFSETQ. The ends were cut back, 1 base at V and 1 base at J, with 8 bases in the middle. Full variable domain (rest looked up from reference TRBV5-1 and TRBJ1-1): KAGVTQTPRYLIKTRGQQVTLSCSPISGHRSVSWYQQTPGQGLQFLFEYFSETQRNKGNFPGRFSGRQFSNSRSEMNVSTLELGDSALYLCASSLSITNTEAFFGQGTRLTVV.

This clonotype has ten or more counts. This sequence joins TRBV20-1 and TRBJ2-3, with a possible D match to TRBD2 (6 bases). The CDR3 loop spans 14 amino acids. CDR1 is DFQATT and CDR2 is SNEGSKA in the germline V gene (reference sequence). Deletions cut 2 bases from V and 2 bases from J, with 11 bases between. The DNA for the CDR3 is TGCAGTGCTAGAATTCCGGGAGCCACAGATACGCAGTATTTT. Residues: CSARIPGATDTQYF.

This rearrangement joins TRBV12-3 or TRBV12-4 to TRBJ2-1; 7 bases agree with TRBD2. V dropped 7 bases and J dropped 5; count of bases not matched to a gene: 8. This CDR3 is built from 14 residues. The CDR3 coding sequence is TGTGCCAGCACCCAACTGGGGGGGGACAATGAGCAGTTCTTC. Translating it yields CASTQLGGDNEQFF.

The CDR3 DNA follows: TGCGCCAGCAGTGTGGCACAAGGGGTATGGCCCTACGAGCAGTACTTC. Amino acid sequence: CASSVAQGVWPYEQYF. The V gene is TRBV10-1, the J gene TRBJ2-7, with a tentative D call TRBD1 (5 bases). V was trimmed by 4 bases and J by 2 bases, leaving 18 bases between them. This CDR3 comprises 16 residues. Looked up from germline, CDR1 is WNHNN and CDR2 is SYGVQD (reference sequence).

This clonotype turned up a few times. The chain is built from TRBV27 and TRBJ2-3; 13 nucleotides align to TRBD2. Germline V lookup: CDR1 MNHEY, CDR2 SMNVEV (reference sequence). The V and J ends lost 6 bases and 4 bases, in that order; junction bases with no gene match: 16. CDR3 length equals 19 residues. The CDR3: CASRRPGLAGQRGADTQYF. The CDR3 DNA reads TGTGCCAGCAGGAGACCGGGACTAGCGGGGCAGCGGGGTGCAGATACGCAGTATTTT.

Concerning this clonotype: Its ends do not fully match the called genes, so a read error is possible. The genes are TRBV7-9 and TRBJ2-3, with D possibly TRBD2 on 5 matching bases. CDR3 length: 17 amino acids. The germline V gene has CDR1 SEHNR and CDR2 FQNEAQ (reference sequence). The CDR3 nucleotides are TGCGCCAGCAGTGAGTCGATTTCCGGGAAGCGCACAGATACGCAGTATTTT. Encoded protein: CASSESISGKRTDTQYF.

This clonotype was seen a few times. This chain connects TRBV12-5 to TRBJ2-1; D is perhaps TRBD1 or TRBD2 (5 bases each). This CDR3 is built from 14 residues. V was cut by 5 bases and J by 15 bases, with 23 bases left in between. Germline-derived CDR1 and CDR2 are LGHNT and FRNRAP. CDR3 protein: CASGPGPPGSDPFF. The CDR3 DNA reads as TGTGCTAGTGGTCCGGGACCCCCTGGTTCCGATCCGTTCTTC.

This clonotype showed up many times. The V and J genes are TRBV30 and TRBJ1-1; D gene uncertain. Deletions cut 3 bases from V and 7 bases from J, with 9 bases between. Germline V lookup: CDR1 GTSNPN, CDR2 SVGIG (reference sequence). This CDR3 has 11 amino acids. CDR3 amino acids: CAWRAKNEAFF. Here the CDR3 DNA reads TGTGCCTGGAGGGCGAAGAATGAAGCTTTCTTT.

This clonotype occurred many times. The V and J genes are TRBV5-5 and TRBJ2-5, with TRBD2 as a possible D gene (6 bases). Germline CDR1 and CDR2: SGHKS and YYEKEE (reference sequence). There are 14 residues in the CDR3. V lost 4 bases, J lost 5 bases, and 15 bases lay in between. The CDR3, as DNA: TGTGCCAGCAGCCCTAGTAGGGACTGGGAGACCCAGTACTTC. As protein: CASSPSRDWETQYF.

The chain combines TRBV2 with TRBJ1-2; 8 bases fit TRBD1. The V gene's germline CDR1 is SNHLY and CDR2 FYNNEI. After removal of 5 bases from V and 2 bases from J, the junction contained 7 bases not matched to a gene. There are 15 residues in the CDR3. The chain's CDR3 is CASSLTGQGNYGYTF. In nucleotides, the CDR3 is TGTGCCAGCAGTCTTACCGGACAGGGAAACTATGGCTACACCTTC. The whole variable domain, filled in from reference TRBV2 and TRBJ1-2, reads EPEVTQTPSHQVTQMGQEVILRCVPISNHLYFYWYRQILGQKVEFLVSFYNNEISEKSEIFDDQFSVERPDGSNFTLKIRSTKLEDSAMYFCASSLTGQGNYGYTFGSGTRLTVV.

The CDR3: CASSFAGTSGSTDTQYF. Written as DNA, the CDR3 is TGTGCCAGCAGCTTTGCCGGGACTAGCGGTAGCACAGATACGCAGTATTTT. V and J are TRBV7-9 and TRBJ2-3; 11 nucleotides align to TRBD2. The CDR3 loop spans 17 amino acids. V was clipped by 3 bases and J by 0 bases; unmatched bases: 5. Germline V gene lookup returns CDR1 SEHNR and CDR2 FQNEAQ (reference sequence).

The V call is TRBV6-5, the J call TRBJ2-5, with D possibly matching TRBD2 (7 bases). V lost 0 bases, J lost 5 bases, and 13 bases lay in between. Germline V gene sequence: CDR1 MNHEY, CDR2 SVGAGI. The CDR3 spans 15 residues. CDR3 nucleotide sequence: TGTGCCAGCAGTTACTCATCAGGGGAGGGCGAGACCCAGTACTTC. Translating it yields CASSYSSGEGETQYF.

This clonotype has ten or more counts. This chain uses TRBV20-1 with TRBJ2-7; 10 nucleotides line up with TRBD2. This CDR3 region has 15 residues. The germline V gene encodes CDR1 DFQATT and CDR2 SNEGSKA (reference sequence). V shed 6 bases and J 4 bases; nucleotides not matched to a gene: 12. In nucleotides, the CDR3 is TGCAGTGCCCACTCTCCTAGCGGGAGTATGTACGAGCAGTACTTC. This encodes CSAHSPSGSMYEQYF.

This clonotype came up many times. The V call is TRBV7-6, the J call TRBJ2-1; weak D call: TRBD1 (5 bases). Between the trimmed V and J ends, which lost 4 bases and 6 bases, there was a span of 13 bases. There are 14 residues in the CDR3. Germline V CDR1 and CDR2: SGHVS, FNYEAQ. In nucleotides, the CDR3 is TGTGCCAGCAGCTCCGGACATGAGGCCAATGAGCAGTTCTTC. This codes for CASSSGHEANEQFF.

This clonotype was seen ten or more times. This rearrangement joins TRBV27 to TRBJ1-5; no firm D call. CDR1 is MNHEY and CDR2 is SMNVEV in the germline V gene (reference sequence). The CDR3 loop spans 14 amino acids. The V gene lost 5 bases and the J gene lost 0 bases, with 8 bases spanning the gap. CDR3 sequence (DNA): TGTGCCAGCAGTCTAACAAATAGCAATCAGCCCCAGCATTTT. It codes for CASSLTNSNQPQHF.

There are a few counts of this clonotype. The chain links TRBV29-1 to TRBJ1-5; 7 bases align to TRBD1. Germline V gene sequence: CDR1 SQVTM, CDR2 ANQGSEA. Trimming at V came to 5 bases and at J to 7 bases, leaving 8 bases not matched to a gene. The CDR3 contains 13 residues. In DNA form, the CDR3 reads TGCAGCGTTCAACAGGGGTATGGACAGCCCCAGCATTTT. Protein sequence: CSVQQGYGQPQHF. Full variable domain (rest looked up from reference TRBV29-1 and TRBJ1-5): SAVISQKPSRDICQRGTSLTIQCQVDSQVTMMFWYRQQPGQSLTLIATANQGSEATYESGFVIDKFPISRPNLTFSTLTVSNMSPEDSSIYLCSVQQGYGQPQHFGDGTRLSIL.

This clonotype was counted only a few times. The chain joins TRBV5-1 to TRBJ1-1, with no clear D. Trimming pared 4 bases from V and 9 bases from J, leaving 4 bases between. The CDR3 is 9 residues long. Germline lookup yields CDR1 SGHRS and CDR2 YFSETQ. In nucleotides, the CDR3 is TGCGCCAGCAGCAGTAAAGCTTTCTTT. Translating it yields CASSSKAFF. The variable domain in full, with the rest retrieved from reference TRBV5-1 and TRBJ1-1, is KAGVTQTPRYLIKTRGQQVTLSCSPISGHRSVSWYQQTPGQGLQFLFEYFSETQRNKGNFPGRFSGRQFSNSRSEMNVSTLELGDSALYLCASSSKAFFGQGTRLTVV.

This clonotype has at least ten counts. V is TRBV7-9 and J is TRBJ2-1; maybe TRBD2 (6 bases). CDR1 is SEHNR and CDR2 is FQNEAQ in the germline V gene (reference sequence). The CDR3 consists of 13 residues. The V end lost 5 bases, the J end lost 6 bases, and 11 bases lay between the germline ends. In nucleotides, the CDR3 is TGTGCCAGCAGCCCGGGGACTCCCAATGAGCAGTTCTTC. Its protein is CASSPGTPNEQFF.

The chain has TRBV7-2 and TRBJ1-5; D perhaps matches TRBD1 (5 bases). In germline, CDR1 is SGHTA, CDR2 FQGNSA. Trimming took 1 base from V and 11 from J, leaving 18 bases between them. The CDR3 sequence is 15 residues long. CDR3 nucleotide sequence: TGTGCCAGCAGCTTAGTAGGGGACGGCCTTATGGCCCAGCATTTT. Residues: CASSLVGDGLMAQHF.

This clonotype was seen many times. The chain links TRBV12-3 or TRBV12-4 to TRBJ1-5; D ambiguous. V was trimmed by 0 bases and J by 6 bases, leaving 3 bases between them. There are 12 residues in the CDR3. CDR3 DNA sequence: TGTGCCAGCAGTTTAGCTCGTCAGCCCCAGCATTTT. It codes for CASSLARQPQHF.